This T cell receptor (beta chain) was profiled in a study of blood T cells in healthy people across ages. Per germline, CDR1 ENHRY and CDR2 SYGVKD. CDR3 length equals 13 residues. J gave up 6 bases and V 6 bases, and 4 bases lay outside the gene matches. For the second PCR, which ran for 7 to 11 cycles, a sample-barcoded 5' primer and a J-beta primer mix were used. TCRdb called the 5' RACE reads again in MiXCR, with one record for every CDR3 protein. The sample contains around 1,900,000 distinct CDR3 sequences, approximately 39% of which appear only once. The sequenced sample was blood. J is TRBJ1-1 and V is TRBV10-3, with TRBD1 identical over 10 bases. This clonotype was obtained from a human donor in good health. CDR3 region: CAIRETGGSEAFF. In nucleotides, the CDR3 is TGTGCCATCAGGGAGACAGGGGGCTCTGAAGCTTTCTTT.